The rows below give T cell receptor beta chains drawn from one sample of a study of beta chain features in type 1 diabetes. TCRdb keeps only in-frame clones here, not all; method: immunoSEQ multiplex PCR. The sample records 130,000 to 150,000 clones, 9.2% being singletons. The sample comprised central memory CD4+ T cells from blood. The source of these receptors is a man aged 18 to 30 in good health. The CDR3 runs from the conserved cysteine through the conserved F or W. A D gene is named only where the DNA matches it firmly. A clone size is listed for some rows: how often the clone was seen (once, few, many), or a class if it is expanded.

clone size: .
J gene: TRBJ2-3
V gene: TRBV18
D gene: TRBD1
CDR3 DNA: TGTGCCAGCTCACGACAGGGGGCAGGGGATACGCAGTATTTT
CDR3 protein: CASSRQGAGDTQYF

clone size: many
J gene: TRBJ2-7
V gene: TRBV5-4
D gene: .
CDR3 DNA: TGTGCCAGCAGCTTCGGGGCCTACGAGCAGTACTTC
CDR3 protein: CASSFGAYEQYF

clone size: .
J gene: TRBJ2-5
V gene: TRBV4-3
D gene: TRBD2
CDR3 DNA: TGCGCCAGCAGCCAAGCCCTAGCGGGGGGAAGAGAGACCCAGTACTTC
CDR3 protein: CASSQALAGGRETQYF

clone size: many
J gene: TRBJ1-5
V gene: TRBV15
D gene: .
CDR3 DNA: TGTGCCACCACCTCGGGGGGAGGCCAGGGACCCCAGCATTTT
CDR3 protein: CATTSGGGQGPQHF

clone size: .
J gene: TRBJ1-2
V gene: TRBV28
D gene: .
CDR3 DNA: TGTGCCAGCAGTTTGGGACAAGGGGCTGCCTATGGCTACACCTTC
CDR3 protein: CASSLGQGAAYGYTF

clone size: .
J gene: TRBJ2-5
V gene: TRBV21-1
D gene: .
CDR3 DNA: TGTGCCAGCAGCGGAGCGACGCCGAAAGAGACCCAGTACTTC
CDR3 protein: CASSGATPKETQYF

clone size: .
J gene: TRBJ1-1
V gene: TRBV19
D gene: .
CDR3 DNA: TGTGCCAGTAGACCTCGGACAGCAATCTACACTGAAGCTTTCTTT
CDR3 protein: CASRPRTAIYTEAFF

clone size: few
J gene: TRBJ2-1
V gene: TRBV28
D gene: TRBD2
CDR3 DNA: TGTGCCAGCACTTCTCACGGAGCGGGGGGGCCCAATGAGCAGTTCTTC
CDR3 protein: CASTSHGAGGPNEQFF

clone size: .
J gene: TRBJ1-6
V gene: TRBV5-1
D gene: TRBD1
CDR3 DNA: TGCGCCAGCAGCTCCGGGACAGGTGATTCACCCCTCCACTTT
CDR3 protein: CASSSGTGDSPLHF

clone size: .
J gene: TRBJ2-2
V gene: TRBV5-4
D gene: .
CDR3 DNA: TGTGCCAGCAGCTTTGCGACTTCGAACACCGGGGAGCTGTTTTTT
CDR3 protein: CASSFATSNTGELFF

clone size: .
J gene: TRBJ2-7
V gene: TRBV7-2
D gene: TRBD2
CDR3 DNA: TGTGCCAGCAGCTCCACCGGGACTAGCTTCGGCGAGCAGTACTTC
CDR3 protein: CASSSTGTSFGEQYF

clone size: few
J gene: TRBJ2-1
V gene: TRBV11-3
D gene: TRBD1
CDR3 DNA: TGTGCCAGCAGCTTAAAGACAGGGAATGAGCAGTTCTTC
CDR3 protein: CASSLKTGNEQFF

clone size: few
J gene: TRBJ2-1
V gene: TRBV7-9
D gene: .
CDR3 DNA: TGTGCCAGCAGGTCGGCAGGGTCGAAAAATGAGCAGTTCTTC
CDR3 protein: CASRSAGSKNEQFF

clone size: few
J gene: TRBJ2-7
V gene: TRBV29-1
D gene: .
CDR3 DNA: TGTGGGGTGCGCGGGACAGCCTACGAGCAGTACTTC
CDR3 protein: CGVRGTAYEQYF

clone size: few
J gene: TRBJ2-7
V gene: TRBV19
D gene: TRBD1
CDR3 DNA: TGTGCCAGTAGTATGACAGGGTCTGGCGAGCAGTACTTC
CDR3 protein: CASSMTGSGEQYF

clone size: .
J gene: TRBJ2-7
V gene: TRBV7-2
D gene: TRBD1
CDR3 DNA: TGTGCCAGCAGCCGCACCGGGACAGGCGTTAGCCACGAGCAGTACTTC
CDR3 protein: CASSRTGTGVSHEQYF

clone size: few
J gene: TRBJ2-6
V gene: TRBV9
D gene: .
CDR3 DNA: TGTGCCAGCAGCGTAGCAAATTCTGGGGCCAACGTCCTGACTTTC
CDR3 protein: CASSVANSGANVLTF

clone size: .
J gene: TRBJ1-1
V gene: TRBV5-1
D gene: .
CDR3 DNA: TGCGCCAGCAGTCTGGTACAGGGGAACACTGAAGCTTTCTTT
CDR3 protein: CASSLVQGNTEAFF

clone size: few
J gene: TRBJ2-3
V gene: TRBV5-6
D gene: TRBD2
CDR3 DNA: TGTGCCAGCAGCTTGGTCCTAGCGGGGGGACCAGATACGCAGTATTTT
CDR3 protein: CASSLVLAGGPDTQYF

clone size: .
J gene: TRBJ2-7
V gene: TRBV7-2
D gene: .
CDR3 DNA: TGTGCCAGCAGCTTAGGATTTGACCTTGGGAGCTCCTACGAGCAGTACTTC
CDR3 protein: CASSLGFDLGSSYEQYF

clone size: few
J gene: TRBJ2-1
V gene: TRBV7-9
D gene: .
CDR3 DNA: TGTGCCAGCAGCCCCCCTCTTGGCGACAAAAAATACAATGAGCAGTTCTTC
CDR3 protein: CASSPPLGDKKYNEQFF

clone size: once
J gene: TRBJ1-3
V gene: TRBV7-2
D gene: TRBD1
CDR3 DNA: TGTGCCAGCAGCCCGACAGGGTACGGAAACACCATATATTTT
CDR3 protein: CASSPTGYGNTIYF

clone size: few
J gene: TRBJ1-2
V gene: TRBV2
D gene: .
CDR3 DNA: TGTGCCAGCAGTGGGTCAGGGGTTAACTATGGCTACACCTTC
CDR3 protein: CASSGSGVNYGYTF

clone size: few
J gene: TRBJ2-7
V gene: TRBV7-2
D gene: TRBD1
CDR3 DNA: TGTGCCAGCAGCGCTTCCGGGACAGGGAGTCAGTACTTC
CDR3 protein: CASSASGTGSQYF

clone size: few
J gene: TRBJ2-7
V gene: TRBV6-6
D gene: .
CDR3 DNA: TGTGCCACCCGTCAACTAACCCCGGTCTACGAGCAGTACTTC
CDR3 protein: CATRQLTPVYEQYF

clone size: .
J gene: TRBJ2-5
V gene: TRBV5-6
D gene: TRBD1
CDR3 DNA: TGTGCCAGCAGCTTCCCGACCGGGACAGGGGTTCAAGAGACCCAGTACTTC
CDR3 protein: CASSFPTGTGVQETQYF

clone size: .
J gene: TRBJ2-7
V gene: TRBV11-2
D gene: .
CDR3 DNA: TGTGCCAGCAGCTTAGCACAAATCTACGAGCAGTACTTC
CDR3 protein: CASSLAQIYEQYF

clone size: few
J gene: TRBJ2-7
V gene: TRBV2
D gene: TRBD1
CDR3 DNA: TGTGCCAGCAGTAGGGGGCTCTACGAGCAGTACTTC
CDR3 protein: CASSRGLYEQYF

clone size: .
J gene: TRBJ2-2
V gene: TRBV5-1
D gene: TRBD1
CDR3 DNA: TGCGCCAGCAGCGTGAACAGGGGAAACACCGGGGAGCTGTTTTTT
CDR3 protein: CASSVNRGNTGELFF

clone size: few
J gene: TRBJ2-1
V gene: TRBV14
D gene: TRBD2
CDR3 DNA: TGTGCCAGCAGCCAAGATTTCCCCAAGCGGGGGGTTCCCAGCTCCTACAATGAGCAGTTCTTC
CDR3 protein: CASSQDFPKRGVPSSYNEQFF

clone size: .
J gene: TRBJ2-1
V gene: TRBV6-5
D gene: .
CDR3 DNA: TGTGCCAGCAGTTACGGGGGGACCGGGGGAGGGCAGTTCTTC
CDR3 protein: CASSYGGTGGGQFF

clone size: .
J gene: TRBJ1-2
V gene: TRBV6-6
D gene: .
CDR3 DNA: TGTGCCAGCAGTGACGGACAGATGGGGCTATATGGCTACACCTTC
CDR3 protein: CASSDGQMGLYGYTF

clone size: few
J gene: TRBJ1-2
V gene: TRBV18
D gene: TRBD1
CDR3 DNA: TGTGCCAGCTCACCATCTACAGGGGACTATGGCTACACCTTC
CDR3 protein: CASSPSTGDYGYTF

clone size: few
J gene: TRBJ2-1
V gene: TRBV5-1
D gene: TRBD2
CDR3 DNA: TGCGCCAGCAGCTTGGTGGCTAGCGGGGGGGCTCAGAATGAGCAGTTCTTC
CDR3 protein: CASSLVASGGAQNEQFF

clone size: few
J gene: TRBJ2-1
V gene: TRBV30
D gene: .
CDR3 DNA: TGTGCCTGGAGTTTTGGAGGTAGCTCCTACAATGAGCAGTTCTTC
CDR3 protein: CAWSFGGSSYNEQFF

clone size: .
J gene: TRBJ2-7
V gene: TRBV7-2
D gene: .
CDR3 DNA: TGTGCCAGCAGCCCATCAACAGGTAACGAGCAGTACTTC
CDR3 protein: CASSPSTGNEQYF

clone size: few
J gene: TRBJ2-2
V gene: TRBV5-1
D gene: .
CDR3 DNA: TGCGCCAGCAGCTTGGACGGCGGCACCGGGGAGCTGTTTTTT
CDR3 protein: CASSLDGGTGELFF

clone size: .
J gene: TRBJ2-7
V gene: TRBV10-3
D gene: .
CDR3 DNA: TGTGCCATCAGTGAGTCTGGGGCAGGTAACTCCTACGAGCAGTACTTC
CDR3 protein: CAISESGAGNSYEQYF

clone size: .
J gene: TRBJ2-1
V gene: TRBV5-1
D gene: TRBD2
CDR3 DNA: TGCGCCAGCAGCTTGGAGGCTAGCGGGGGGGCCGGTGAGCAGTTCTTC
CDR3 protein: CASSLEASGGAGEQFF

clone size: few
J gene: TRBJ1-2
V gene: TRBV7-8
D gene: .
CDR3 DNA: TGTGCCAGCAGCCCGGACAGCAACTATGGCTACACCTTC
CDR3 protein: CASSPDSNYGYTF

clone size: few
J gene: TRBJ1-6
V gene: TRBV28
D gene: TRBD1
CDR3 DNA: TGTGCCAGCAGTTTAAGACAGGGGGCGAGTTCACCCCTCCACTTT
CDR3 protein: CASSLRQGASSPLHF

clone size: .
J gene: TRBJ2-7
V gene: TRBV6-5
D gene: .
CDR3 DNA: TGTGCCAGCAGTCCCTCCTCCGGGGGTGCCTACGAGCAGTACTTC
CDR3 protein: CASSPSSGGAYEQYF

clone size: .
J gene: TRBJ2-1
V gene: TRBV4-3
D gene: .
CDR3 DNA: TGCGCCAGCAGCCAAGATCGAGGCGATGAGCAGTTCTTC
CDR3 protein: CASSQDRGDEQFF

clone size: many
J gene: TRBJ2-6
V gene: TRBV29-1
D gene: TRBD1
CDR3 DNA: TGCAGCGTCGGCGGGACAGGGCTCGGGGCCAACGTCCTGACTTTC
CDR3 protein: CSVGGTGLGANVLTF

clone size: .
J gene: TRBJ1-1
V gene: TRBV7-2
D gene: TRBD1
CDR3 DNA: TGTGCCAGCAGCTACAGGGGGCAGGGCACTGAAGCTTTCTTT
CDR3 protein: CASSYRGQGTEAFF

clone size: .
J gene: TRBJ2-5
V gene: TRBV5-4
D gene: .
CDR3 DNA: TGTGCCAGCAGCTTGTGGGGGACTTCTGAGACCCAGTACTTC
CDR3 protein: CASSLWGTSETQYF

clone size: few
J gene: TRBJ2-7
V gene: TRBV19
D gene: TRBD1
CDR3 DNA: TGTGCCAGTAGCGGGACAGGGGGCCGGTACGAGCAGTACTTC
CDR3 protein: CASSGTGGRYEQYF

clone size: .
J gene: TRBJ2-1
V gene: TRBV5-1
D gene: TRBD2
CDR3 DNA: TGCGCCAGCAGCCAACGGTCGGGACTAGTGACCAATGAGCAGTTCTTC
CDR3 protein: CASSQRSGLVTNEQFF

clone size: many
J gene: TRBJ2-4
V gene: TRBV7-2
D gene: TRBD1
CDR3 DNA: TGTGCCAGCGGCACCAGGGACAGGGGGAACATTCAGTACTTC
CDR3 protein: CASGTRDRGNIQYF

clone size: many
J gene: TRBJ2-3
V gene: TRBV9
D gene: .
CDR3 DNA: TGTGCCAGCAGCGTCCAGGGTTTGAGGACAGATACGCAGTATTTT
CDR3 protein: CASSVQGLRTDTQYF

clone size: few
J gene: TRBJ1-6
V gene: TRBV7-8
D gene: .
CDR3 DNA: TGTGCCAGCAGCTACGGGACAAGAGGGCGATATTCACCCCTCCACTTT
CDR3 protein: CASSYGTRGRYSPLHF

clone size: many
J gene: TRBJ2-5
V gene: TRBV18
D gene: .
CDR3 DNA: TGTGCCAGCTCACCAGCGGGAACAGAGACCCAGTACTTC
CDR3 protein: CASSPAGTETQYF

clone size: many
J gene: TRBJ1-3
V gene: TRBV9
D gene: .
CDR3 DNA: TGTGCCAGCAGCGGAGATGGTCACTCTGGAAACACCATATATTTT
CDR3 protein: CASSGDGHSGNTIYF

clone size: .
J gene: TRBJ2-2
V gene: TRBV7-2
D gene: .
CDR3 DNA: TGTGCCAGCAGCTCAAGGACAGAGAACACCGGGGAGCTGTTTTTT
CDR3 protein: CASSSRTENTGELFF

clone size: few
J gene: TRBJ1-5
V gene: TRBV6-5
D gene: .
CDR3 DNA: TGTGCCAGCAGGCGGGACGGATCAGGTCAGCCCCAGCATTTT
CDR3 protein: CASRRDGSGQPQHF

clone size: few
J gene: TRBJ1-2
V gene: TRBV21-1
D gene: .
CDR3 DNA: TGTGCCAGCAGCAAAGGGGATTGGGGGGACTATGGCTACACCTTC
CDR3 protein: CASSKGDWGDYGYTF

clone size: .
J gene: TRBJ1-4
V gene: TRBV27
D gene: .
CDR3 DNA: TGTGCCAGCAGTTTAATCGCAGGGGCCAATGAAAAACTGTTTTTT
CDR3 protein: CASSLIAGANEKLFF

clone size: few
J gene: TRBJ2-7
V gene: TRBV11-2
D gene: TRBD1
CDR3 DNA: TGTGCCAGCAGCTATCGACAGGGAACCTACGAGCAGTACTTC
CDR3 protein: CASSYRQGTYEQYF

clone size: few
J gene: TRBJ2-5
V gene: TRBV10-3
D gene: .
CDR3 DNA: TGTGCCATCAGTAACGAAGCGACCCAGTACTTC
CDR3 protein: CAISNEATQYF